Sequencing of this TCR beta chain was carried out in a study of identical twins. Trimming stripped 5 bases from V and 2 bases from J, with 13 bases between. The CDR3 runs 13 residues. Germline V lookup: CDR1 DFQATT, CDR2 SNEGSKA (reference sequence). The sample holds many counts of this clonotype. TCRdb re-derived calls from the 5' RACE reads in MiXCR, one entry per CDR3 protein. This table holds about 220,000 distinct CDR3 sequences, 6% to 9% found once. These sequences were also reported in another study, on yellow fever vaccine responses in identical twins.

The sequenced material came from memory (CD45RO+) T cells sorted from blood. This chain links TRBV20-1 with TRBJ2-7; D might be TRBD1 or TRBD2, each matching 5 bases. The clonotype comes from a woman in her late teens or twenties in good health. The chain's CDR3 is CSAESGDAYEQYF. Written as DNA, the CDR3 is TGCAGTGCTGAGTCCGGGGACGCCTACGAGCAGTACTTC.